The 28 T cell receptor beta chains reported below all come from one sample, sequenced in a study of T cells in Graves' hyperthyroidism and ophthalmopathy. Authors of the study amplified TCR beta CDR3 regions from RNA transcripts. In the first-round RT-PCR of the TCR CDR3, the HTBI primer set was used. TCRdb fed the multiplex PCR reads into MiXCR, producing one record per CDR3 protein. The table lists 350,000 to 400,000 distinct CDR3 sequences, about 18% of them singletons, with about 4% in the top ten. Specimen: blood. The source of these receptors is a woman aged 18-29 years with Graves' hyperthyroidism.

This clonotype has at least ten counts. The J gene is TRBJ1-3, the V gene TRBV6-1; D is unclear. The CDR3 runs 15 residues. Germline V CDR1 and CDR2: MNHNS, SASEGT. The V and J ends lost 2 bases and 3 bases respectively, with 11 bases between them. Here the CDR3 DNA reads TGTGCCAGCAGTGAACAAGAGGGTCTTGGAAACACCATATATTTT. Amino acids: CASSEQEGLGNTIYF.

This clonotype was counted many times. The rearrangement joins TRBV5-1 to TRBJ1-2, with D possibly being TRBD1 (6 bases). V lost 3 bases and J lost 5, with 11 bases in between. The CDR3 runs 13 residues. The V gene's germline CDR1 is SGHRS and CDR2 YFSETQ. The CDR3 DNA reads as TGCGCCAGCAGCTCGGGACATCAGTATGGCTACACCTTC. Protein product: CASSSGHQYGYTF.

This clonotype was recorded many times. The chain combines TRBV7-2 with TRBJ2-7, with D possibly TRBD1 on 6 matching bases. The V end lost 5 bases, the J end lost 0 bases, and 20 bases lay between the germline ends. Germline CDR1 SGHTA, CDR2 FQGNSA. The CDR3 runs 17 residues. For the CDR3, the DNA is TGTGCCAGCAGCGGTACAGGGTCTACGGCCAGCTCCTACGAGCAGTACTTC. It is translated as CASSGTGSTASSYEQYF.

This clonotype was detected only once. The J gene is TRBJ2-5, the V gene TRBV20-1; TRBD2 is a possible D gene (7 bases). Trimming removed 0 bases from V and 5 bases from J, with 10 bases in between. The germline V gene encodes CDR1 DFQATT and CDR2 SNEGSKA (reference sequence). The CDR3 loop spans 13 amino acids. The CDR3 DNA reads TGCAGTGCTAGAGAGGGGGGGCGTGAGACCCAGTACTTC. Translated, it gives CSAREGGRETQYF.

This clonotype has a count of ten or more. V is TRBV3-1 and J is TRBJ2-5; 7 bases map to TRBD2. CDR1 and CDR2 from the germline V gene are LGHDT and YNNKEL (reference sequence). The CDR3 is made up of 15 amino acids. Trimming took 3 bases from V and 3 from J; bases not matched to a gene: 7. Written as DNA, the CDR3 is TGTGCCAGCAGCCATGAATCTAGCGGCGAAGAGACCCAGTACTTC. This codes for CASSHESSGEETQYF.

This clonotype appeared many times. V is TRBV20-1 and J is TRBJ2-5; D possibly matches TRBD1 or TRBD2 (5 bases each). CDR1 and CDR2 from the germline V gene are DFQATT and SNEGSKA (reference sequence). This CDR3 spans 12 amino acids. The V and J ends lost 0 bases and 5 bases respectively, with 7 bases between them. CDR3 DNA sequence: TGCAGTGCTAGAGAAGAGGGGGAGACCCAGTACTTC. This translates into CSAREEGETQYF.

This clonotype has only a few counts. The chain has TRBV4-1 and TRBJ1-1; a weak D match, TRBD1 (5 bases). Trimming stripped 3 bases from V and 1 base from J, with 15 bases between. Germline lookup yields CDR1 MGHRA and CDR2 YSYEKL. The length of the CDR3 is 16 residues. The DNA of the CDR3 is TGCGCCAGCAGCCAGTATCGGCCTACAGGGAACACTGAAGCTTTCTTT. It encodes CASSQYRPTGNTEAFF.

At least ten counts were recorded for this clonotype. The junction departs from the called germline gene at one end, perhaps through a read error. V and J are TRBV12-3 or TRBV12-4 and TRBJ2-5; 8 nucleotides line up with TRBD1. The CDR3 runs to 12 residues. Written as DNA, the CDR3 is TGTACCAGCAGTTTAGGCCGGGACAGGTGGTACTTC. Amino acid sequence: CTSSLGRDRWYF.

The V gene is TRBV19, the J gene TRBJ1-2; D is perhaps TRBD1 (5 bases). The germline V gene encodes CDR1 LNHDA and CDR2 SQIVND (reference sequence). The V end lost 3 bases, the J end lost 4 bases, and 18 bases lay between the germline ends. This CDR3 has 16 amino acids. Here the CDR3 reads CASSIRAGAEFYGYTF. Written as DNA, the CDR3 is TGTGCCAGTAGTATCCGCGCCGGGGCCGAATTCTATGGCTACACCTTC.

This clonotype was observed many times. The chain joins TRBV7-2 to TRBJ2-7, with 9 bases matching TRBD2. The V and J ends lost 5 bases and 2 bases, in that order; junction bases with no gene match: 4. CDR3 length: 14 amino acids. CDR1 is SGHTA and CDR2 is FQGNSA in the germline V gene. The CDR3 spells CASSPSGAAYEQYF. The CDR3 DNA sequence: TGTGCCAGCAGCCCTAGCGGGGCAGCCTACGAGCAGTACTTC.

This clonotype was detected many times. This chain joins TRBV5-1 and TRBJ2-5, with D unclear. Germline-derived CDR1 and CDR2 are SGHRS and YFSETQ. The length of the CDR3 is 14 residues. Between the trimmed V and J ends, which lost 1 base and 0 bases, there was a span of 7 bases. CDR3 amino acids: CASSLRSYQETQYF. CDR3 DNA: TGCGCCAGCAGCTTGAGGTCGTACCAAGAGACCCAGTACTTC.

This clonotype has more than one count but fewer than ten. This chain connects TRBV7-6 to TRBJ2-2, with D perhaps TRBD1 (5 bases). V was shortened by 7 bases and J by 5 bases, with 14 bases between the two germline ends. The CDR3 totals 14 residues. Germline assignment: CDR1 SGHVS and CDR2 FNYEAQ. The CDR3 nucleotides are TGTGCCAGCACCACAGGAGAGCATACCGGGGAGCTGTTTTTT. The encoded protein is CASTTGEHTGELFF.

This chain links TRBV6-1 with TRBJ2-6; D unclear. CDR3 length: 12 residues. With 8 bases removed from V and 1 base from J, the gap between germline ends came to 3 bases. The germline CDR1 and CDR2 sequences are MNHNS and SASEGT. The CDR3 coding sequence is TGTGCCAGCGGGTCTGGGGCCAACGTCCTGACTTTC. As protein: CASGSGANVLTF.

The rearrangement uses TRBV10-1 and TRBJ2-5, with TRBD1 as a possible D gene (5 bases). Germline V gene data show CDR1 as WNHNN and CDR2 as SYGVQD (reference sequence). The CDR3 contains 14 residues. The ends were cut back, 8 bases at V and 3 bases at J, with 16 bases in the middle. The CDR3 protein is CASWVGAAKETQYF. The CDR3 DNA reads TGCGCCAGCTGGGTTGGGGCGGCAAAAGAGACCCAGTACTTC.

This clonotype was seen repeatedly, ten times or more. This rearrangement joins TRBV2 to TRBJ2-7; 8 positions match TRBD1. CDR1 and CDR2 (germline): SNHLY, FYNNEI. The CDR3 totals 12 residues. The trim removed 7 bases at V and 4 bases at J, leaving 3 bases unmatched. CDR3 sequence: CASIRQGYEQYF. The CDR3 nucleotides read TGTGCCAGCATCCGACAGGGGTACGAGCAGTACTTC.

The J gene is TRBJ1-1, the V gene TRBV12-3 or TRBV12-4; D might be TRBD1 (5 bases). The CDR3 has 14 residues. Trimming took 7 bases from V and 7 from J, leaving 19 bases between them. In nucleotides, the CDR3 is TGTGCCAGCATTATCGGGACGAGGGCCTTTGAAGCTTTCTTT. Translated, it gives CASIIGTRAFEAFF.

This clonotype was observed at least ten times. The CDR3 protein is CASRDSPSHEQYF. CDR3 in DNA: TGTGCCAGCAGGGACAGCCCGTCCCACGAGCAGTACTTC. This rearrangement joins TRBV6-1 to TRBJ2-7; D perhaps matches TRBD1 (6 bases). V was clipped by 6 bases and J by 5 bases, with 14 bases between them. Per the germline V gene, CDR1 is MNHNS and CDR2 is SASEGT. CDR3 length: 13 residues.

This clonotype was seen many times. J is TRBJ2-5 and V is TRBV12-3 or TRBV12-4; a possible D gene is TRBD2 (7 bases). Trimming took off 5 bases at V and 5 bases at J, with 21 bases between the two ends. The CDR3 is made up of 16 amino acids. CDR3 sequence: CASSPVTWGGDETQYF. The DNA of the CDR3 is TGTGCCAGCAGTCCCGTTACTTGGGGGGGCGATGAGACCCAGTACTTC.

The genes are TRBV5-1 and TRBJ1-2; 9 positions agree with TRBD1. There are 15 residues in the CDR3. V trimming: 4 bases; J trimming: 5 bases; junction bases outside the gene matches: 9. Germline V CDR1 and CDR2: SGHRS, YFSETQ. The CDR3 spells CASSLEHDRGYGYTF. CDR3 nucleotides: TGCGCCAGCAGCCTGGAACACGACAGGGGGTATGGCTACACCTTC.

This clonotype was counted many times. The chain couples TRBV6-5 to TRBJ1-2, with 7 bases matching TRBD1. The CDR3 consists of 14 residues. The germline V gene has CDR1 MNHEY and CDR2 SVGAGI. The V segment lost 5 bases and the J segment 2 bases; nucleotides outside the gene matches: 5. The chain's CDR3 is CASSTRGRNYGYTF. The CDR3 DNA reads as TGTGCCAGCAGTACGAGGGGGCGCAACTATGGCTACACCTTC.

The CDR3, as DNA: TGCAGTGCTCTACAGGGGGCCAGCAATCAGCCCCAGCATTTT. Protein sequence: CSALQGASNQPQHF. The rearrangement uses TRBV20-1 and TRBJ1-5, with 9 nucleotides matching TRBD1. The CDR3 covers 14 residues. Trimming at V came to 5 bases and at J to 1 base, leaving 3 bases not matched to a gene. CDR1 is DFQATT and CDR2 is SNEGSKA in the germline V gene (reference sequence).

This clonotype has a handful of counts. The chain is built from TRBV6-2 or TRBV6-3 and TRBJ1-1, with D perhaps matching TRBD1 (5 bases). CDR3 length equals 15 residues. From germline, CDR1 is MNHEY and CDR2 SVGEGT. The V gene lost 1 base and the J gene lost 1 base, with 10 bases spanning the gap. The CDR3 DNA is TGTGCCAGCAGTTACTGGAGGGGCCGGAACACTGAAGCTTTCTTT. Translated: CASSYWRGRNTEAFF.

This clonotype came up many times. The chain joins TRBV4-1 to TRBJ1-5, with D perhaps matching TRBD1 (5 bases). CDR3 length: 15 residues. With 4 bases removed from V and 2 bases from J, the gap between germline ends came to 12 bases. Germline CDR1 and CDR2: MGHRA and YSYEKL. CDR3 region: CASSLQGIGNQPQHF. Here the CDR3 DNA reads TGCGCCAGCAGCCTCCAGGGTATAGGCAATCAGCCCCAGCATTTT.

This chain joins TRBV7-9 and TRBJ1-1; TRBD1 might be the D (5 bases). Germline CDR1 reads SEHNR; CDR2 reads FQNEAQ (reference sequence). Trimming took 3 bases from V and 1 from J, leaving 9 bases between them. The length of the CDR3 is 14 residues. In DNA form, the CDR3 reads TGTGCCAGCAGCTTCCAGGGTCAGAACACTGAAGCTTTCTTT. It specifies CASSFQGQNTEAFF.

As regards this clonotype: A much larger clone differs by one base, so this may be a read error. Since the CDR3 does not end with the conserved phenylalanine or tryptophan, this likely comes from a read error. V usage is TRBV19 and J usage is TRBJ1-1; 9 bases are a match to TRBD1. This CDR3 region has 18 residues. J lost 3 bases, V lost 6 bases, and 17 bases had no gene match. Germline CDR1 and CDR2: LNHDA and SQIVND (reference sequence). CDR3 coding DNA: TGTGCCAGTAGAGATAAACAGGGGGCGATTCTAGAGGACACTGAAGCTTTCGTT. Translated, it gives CASRDKQGAILEDTEAFV.

In its sample, this clonotype was seen many times. The rearrangement links TRBV28 to TRBJ1-5, with D hard to call. CDR1 is MDHEN, CDR2 SYDVKM, per germline. Trimming stripped 2 bases from V and 4 bases from J, with 9 bases between. The CDR3 is 14 amino acids. The CDR3 spells CASSLGLRNQPQHF. CDR3 sequence (DNA): TGTGCCAGCAGTTTAGGACTAAGGAATCAGCCCCAGCATTTT.

In its sample, this clonotype was seen many times. The rearrangement links TRBV11-1 to TRBJ2-5; 9 nucleotides match TRBD1. The CDR3 loop spans 14 amino acids. Germline V gives CDR1 SGHAT, CDR2 FQDESV (reference sequence). Unmatched junction bases numbered 1, after V lost 2 bases and J lost 3 bases. As DNA, the CDR3 is TGTGCCAGCAGCTTACGGGACAGGGAAGAGACCCAGTACTTC. The encoded protein is CASSLRDREETQYF.

This clonotype was counted ten times or more. CDR3 DNA: TGTGCCAGCAGCTCGGGGACCGGGGACTACGAGCAGTACTTC. This translates into CASSSGTGDYEQYF. This chain uses TRBV7-3 with TRBJ2-7; D could derive from TRBD1 or TRBD2 (5 bases each). The CDR3 consists of 14 residues. Germline V gene data show CDR1 as SGHTA and CDR2 as FQGTGA. With 4 bases removed from V and 3 bases from J, the gap between germline ends came to 13 bases. The full variable domain, in which reference TRBV7-3 and TRBJ2-7 provide the parts outside the CDR3, is GAGVSQTPSNKVTEKGKYVELRCDPISGHTALYWYRQSLGQGPEFLIYFQGTGAADDSGLPNDRFFAVRPEGSVSTLKIQRTERGDSAVYLCASSSGTGDYEQYFGPGTRLTVT.